This entry lists 22 T cell receptor beta chains sequenced from one sample in a study of cytomegalovirus exposure and HLA in healthy donors. The data were produced by immunoSEQ multiplex PCR, yet TCRdb's version contains in-frame clones alone and is incomplete. The data show around 160,000 clones, about 90% seen once. Material for sequencing was PBMCs. Source of these receptors: a woman aged 18-35 years in good health and CMV-seropositive.

V and J are TRBV27 and TRBJ2-7; 8 bases align to TRBD1. The CDR3 consists of 15 residues. Trimming removed 5 bases from V and 3 bases from J; junction bases left unmatched: 9. CDR1 and CDR2 from the germline V gene are MNHEY and SMNVEV (reference sequence). The CDR3 DNA is TGTGCCAGCAGTCTAACCGGGACAGGACTCTACGAGCAGTACTTC. Amino acid sequence: CASSLTGTGLYEQYF.

The genes are TRBV7-3 and TRBJ2-1, with D possibly matching TRBD1 (5 bases). The CDR3 totals 13 residues. CDR1 is SGHTA and CDR2 is FQGTGA in the germline V gene. Trimming took off 5 bases at V and 5 bases at J, with 10 bases between the two ends. The CDR3 loop is CASSHSGNNEQFF. DNA of the CDR3: TGTGCCAGCAGCCACTCAGGGAACAATGAGCAGTTCTTC.

V and J are TRBV5-6 and TRBJ1-1, with D uncertain. The CDR3 is made up of 14 amino acids. V was pared by 6 bases and J by 4 bases, with 16 bases between. In germline, CDR1 is SGHDT, CDR2 YYEEEE. Here the CDR3 DNA reads TGTGCCAGCAAAAATTCCCCTGGAGGCACTGAAGCTTTCTTT. Translated, it gives CASKNSPGGTEAFF.

The V call is TRBV6-1, the J call TRBJ1-1; maybe TRBD1 (6 bases). CDR3 length: 15 amino acids. Germline V lookup: CDR1 MNHNS, CDR2 SASEGT. With 3 bases removed from V and 1 base from J, the gap between germline ends came to 12 bases. DNA for the CDR3: TGTGCCAGCAGTGAGGAGTTCAGGGGGAACACTGAAGCTTTCTTT. Amino acids: CASSEEFRGNTEAFF.

This clone was seen many times. The rearrangement uses TRBV5-6 and TRBJ2-2; tentatively, D is TRBD1 (5 bases). The V and J ends lost 1 base and 7 bases respectively, with 11 bases between them. The germline V gene encodes CDR1 SGHDT and CDR2 YYEEEE. The CDR3 consists of 14 residues. DNA for the CDR3: TGTGCCAGCAGCTTGACAGGCCCCGGCGGGGAGCTGTTTTTT. Its protein is CASSLTGPGGELFF.

The V and J genes are TRBV29-1 and TRBJ2-3; possible D gene TRBD1, 6 bases. The V and J ends lost 5 bases and 0 bases respectively, with 9 bases between them. Germline CDR1 SQVTM, CDR2 ANQGSEA. This CDR3 is built from 13 residues. As DNA, the CDR3 is TGCAGCGTTTCAGGGGTTAGCACAGATACGCAGTATTTT. It specifies CSVSGVSTDTQYF.

V is TRBV7-9 and J is TRBJ2-1, with 8 bases identical to TRBD1. V dropped 5 bases and J dropped 6; count of bases not matched to a gene: 12. CDR1 and CDR2 from the germline V gene are SEHNR and FQNEAQ (reference sequence). This CDR3 contains 16 residues. CDR3 bases: TGTGCCAGCAGCCTTCTGGACAGGGCCCTCCGCAATGAGCAGTTCTTC. Encoded protein: CASSLLDRALRNEQFF.

The rearrangement uses TRBV4-1 and TRBJ1-5; D ambiguous. With 1 base removed from V and 1 base from J, the gap between germline ends came to 14 bases. This CDR3 region has 17 residues. Germline CDR1 and CDR2: MGHRA and YSYEKL. The CDR3 region has the DNA TGCGCCAGCAGCCAAGGAAGGTCGTCGGGAAGCAATCAGCCCCAGCATTTT. This translates into CASSQGRSSGSNQPQHF.

V usage is TRBV6-5 and J usage is TRBJ2-1, with TRBD2 identical over 11 bases. The CDR3 length is 15 residues. CDR1 and CDR2 (germline): MNHEY, SVGAGI. V was clipped by 6 bases and J by 4 bases; unmatched bases: 5. CDR3: CASSRLAGGYNEQFF. Here the CDR3 DNA reads TGTGCCAGCAGCCGTCTAGCGGGGGGTTACAATGAGCAGTTCTTC.

This clone was counted only a few times. The rearrangement uses TRBV7-8 and TRBJ1-2; TRBD1 matches at 7 bases. The ends lost 5 bases at V and 5 bases at J; junction bases unmatched: 2. The CDR3 length is 12 residues. CDR1 is SGHVS, CDR2 FQNEAQ, per germline. CDR3 nucleotide sequence: TGTGCCAGCAGCCGGGGACAGTATGGCTACACCTTC. Amino acids: CASSRGQYGYTF.

The CDR3 DNA is TGTGCCAGCAGGACATACGGGACAGGGAGGCCGGAGACCCAGTACTTC. Its translation is CASRTYGTGRPETQYF. This rearrangement joins TRBV2 to TRBJ2-5; TRBD1 matches at 9 bases. In germline, CDR1 is SNHLY, CDR2 FYNNEI. This CDR3 has 16 residues. Trimming cost V 6 bases and J 5 bases; bases outside gene matches: 13. Complete variable domain (other parts from reference TRBV2 and TRBJ2-5): EPEVTQTPSHQVTQMGQEVILRCVPISNHLYFYWYRQILGQKVEFLVSFYNNEISEKSEIFDDQFSVERPDGSNFTLKIRSTKLEDSAMYFCASRTYGTGRPETQYFGPGTRLLVL.

V and J are TRBV7-7 and TRBJ2-2; D may be TRBD2 (5 bases). Germline CDR1 SSHAT, CDR2 FNYEAQ (reference sequence). CDR3 length: 14 residues. The V end was cut by 1 base, the J end by 6 bases, with 9 bases between. CDR3 residues: CASSLETKAGELFF. DNA for the CDR3: TGTGCCAGCAGCTTAGAGACTAAGGCCGGGGAGCTGTTTTTT.

This sequence joins TRBV5-1 and TRBJ1-2; possibly TRBD1 for D (5 bases). The germline CDR1 and CDR2 sequences are SGHRS and YFSETQ. The CDR3 consists of 17 residues. Trimming removed 0 bases at V and 7 bases at J, with 22 bases between. The CDR3 nucleotides read TGCGCCAGCAGCTTGGACCTCGGTGTGGGGACTCATTTTGGCTACACCTTC. It translates to CASSLDLGVGTHFGYTF.

This chain connects TRBV7-6 to TRBJ2-1; 7 nucleotides align to TRBD2. The CDR3 consists of 14 residues. The trim removed 8 bases at V and 4 bases at J, leaving 8 bases unmatched. From germline, CDR1 is SGHVS and CDR2 FNYEAQ. CDR3 protein: CASAGGGPYNEQFF. CDR3 bases: TGTGCCAGCGCTGGGGGGGGTCCTTACAATGAGCAGTTCTTC.

V usage is TRBV7-6 and J usage is TRBJ2-3; 13 nucleotides match TRBD2. Looked up from germline, CDR1 is SGHVS and CDR2 is FNYEAQ. V was clipped by 5 bases and J by 2 bases; unmatched bases: 13. This CDR3 comprises 19 residues. CDR3 loop: CASSVGLAGKKTYTDTQYF. CDR3 in DNA: TGTGCCAGCAGCGTGGGACTAGCGGGGAAGAAGACGTACACAGATACGCAGTATTTT.

V and J are TRBV4-1 and TRBJ2-6, with TRBD2 matching over 10 bases. The CDR3 loop spans 19 amino acids. CDR1 is MGHRA, CDR2 YSYEKL, per germline. With V trimmed by 4 bases and J by 4 bases, 13 bases remained unmatched. For the CDR3, the DNA is TGCGCCAGCAGCCGGGCTAGCGGGAGAGCCCCCCGCGGGGCCAACGTCCTGACTTTC. Its protein product is CASSRASGRAPRGANVLTF.

The genes are TRBV7-9 and TRBJ1-4; D uncertain. This CDR3 region has 12 residues. V was cut by 3 bases and J by 4 bases, with 3 bases left in between. Germline V gene sequence: CDR1 SEHNR, CDR2 FQNEAQ (reference sequence). CDR3 DNA sequence: TGTGCCAGCAGCTTCTATAATGAAAAACTGTTTTTT. This encodes CASSFYNEKLFF.

This rearrangement joins TRBV2 to TRBJ1-1; 8 bases are a match to TRBD1. This CDR3 is 13 amino acids long. V lost 6 bases, J lost 9 bases, and 9 bases stayed unmatched. Germline assignment: CDR1 SNHLY and CDR2 FYNNEI. CDR3 loop: CASSRGQGRQAFF. The CDR3, as DNA: TGTGCCAGCAGCCGTGGACAGGGCAGACAAGCTTTCTTT. The variable domain in full, completed from reference TRBV2 and TRBJ1-1, reads EPEVTQTPSHQVTQMGQEVILRCVPISNHLYFYWYRQILGQKVEFLVSFYNNEISEKSEIFDDQFSVERPDGSNFTLKIRSTKLEDSAMYFCASSRGQGRQAFFGQGTRLTVV.

V is TRBV5-3 and J is TRBJ1-1; TRBD1 is a possible D gene (5 bases). TRBV5-3 qualifies as an ORF whose function is uncertain. Trimming removed 2 bases from V and 1 base from J, with 12 bases in between. The CDR3 is made up of 15 amino acids. The chain's CDR3 is CARSFGQGKNTEAFF. Here the CDR3 DNA reads TGTGCCAGAAGCTTCGGTCAGGGAAAGAACACTGAAGCTTTCTTT.

The J gene is TRBJ1-6, the V gene TRBV11-2; no firm D call. The CDR3 has 14 residues. V was cut by 5 bases and J by 9 bases, with 14 bases left in between. Germline values: CDR1 SGHAT, CDR2 FQNNGV. The DNA for the CDR3 is TGTGCCAGCAGCCCCCGTTCGGTGTTTTCACCCCTCCACTTT. Translation: CASSPRSVFSPLHF.

This rearrangement joins TRBV7-6 to TRBJ1-2, with unresolved D. The length of the CDR3 is 13 residues. Trimming stripped 2 bases from V and 4 bases from J, with 8 bases between. CDR1 is SGHVS, CDR2 FNYEAQ, per germline. As DNA, the CDR3 is TGTGCCAGCAGCTTACCGGGTAGCTATGGCTACACCTTC. This sequence encodes CASSLPGSYGYTF.

The V gene is TRBV5-6, the J gene TRBJ2-3; 9 bases fit TRBD1. Germline V lookup: CDR1 SGHDT, CDR2 YYEEEE. This CDR3 is built from 16 residues. Trimming removed 1 base from V and 7 bases from J; junction bases left unmatched: 10. The CDR3 protein is CASSLRRDRAENTQYF. CDR3 nucleotides: TGTGCCAGCAGCTTGCGCCGGGACAGGGCGGAAAATACGCAGTATTTT.